These 22 T cell receptor beta chains originate from one sample sequenced in a study of sequential checkpoint blockade in melanoma. TCRdb keeps only in-frame clones here, not all; method: immunoSEQ multiplex PCR. This table has over 15,000 clones, 65% to 85% appearing once. The treatment was: randomized to nivolumab then ipilimumab (arm A) or the reverse (arm B). Material: CD8+ T cells sorted from blood (inferred from file names), obtained from a patient given nivolumab and ipilimumab in sequence. Every receptor here comes from a human donor with melanoma.

To note about this clone: The same CDR3 arises from other DNA sequences in this sample as well. This chain joins TRBV14 and TRBJ1-2; D possibly corresponds to TRBD1 (5 bases). Trimming shortened V by 0 bases and J by 2 bases, and 7 bases separated the two germline ends. The CDR3 consists of 14 residues. Germline assignment: CDR1 SGHDN and CDR2 FVKESK. In DNA, the CDR3 is TGTGCCAGCAGCCAAGAGCGGGGGAACTATGGCTACACCTTC. This sequence encodes CASSQERGNYGYTF. The variable domain in full, completed from reference TRBV14 and TRBJ1-2, reads EAGVTQFPSHSVIEKGQTVTLRCDPISGHDNLYWYRRVMGKEIKFLLHFVKESKQDESGMPNNRFLAERTGGTYSTLKVQPAELEDSGVYFCASSQERGNYGYTFGSGTRLTVV.

Only a few counts were recorded for this clone. The V and J genes are TRBV5-8 and TRBJ2-3; 7 bases match TRBD2. The CDR3 has 17 residues. Trimming removed 4 bases from V and 2 bases from J; junction bases left unmatched: 13. Germline CDR1 and CDR2: SGHTS and YDEGEE. CDR3 in DNA: TGTGCCAGCAGCGCCTTAGCTAGCGGATATCTCACAGATACGCAGTATTTT. It is translated as CASSALASGYLTDTQYF.

This rearrangement joins TRBV29-1 to TRBJ2-1; tentatively, D is TRBD2 (5 bases). Trimming left V 2 bases short and J 9 bases short, with 11 bases between. The length of the CDR3 is 12 residues. In germline, CDR1 is SQVTM, CDR2 ANQGSEA. CDR3 sequence: CSVEFKGVEQFF. Here the CDR3 DNA reads TGCAGCGTTGAATTTAAGGGAGTTGAGCAGTTCTTC.

The chain recombines TRBV29-1 with TRBJ2-1; D is perhaps TRBD2 (5 bases). Trimming stripped 4 bases from V and 6 bases from J, with 10 bases between. CDR3 length equals 12 residues. Germline V CDR1 and CDR2: SQVTM, ANQGSEA. CDR3 protein: CSVGSGFNEQFF. CDR3 bases: TGCAGCGTTGGCTCGGGGTTCAATGAGCAGTTCTTC.

This clone has a handful of counts. The chain uses TRBV19 and TRBJ2-5; 10 bases are a match to TRBD2. V shed 6 bases and J 5 bases; nucleotides not matched to a gene: 9. Germline-derived CDR1 and CDR2 are LNHDA and SQIVND (reference sequence). The CDR3 totals 15 residues. This CDR3 reads CASSPTSGEFETQYF. In nucleotides, the CDR3 is TGTGCCAGTAGCCCCACTAGCGGGGAATTCGAGACCCAGTACTTC.

The CDR3: CASSLEPRYYSNQPQHF. In nucleotides, the CDR3 is TGTGCCAGCAGCTTAGAGCCAAGGTACTATAGCAATCAGCCCCAGCATTTT. V usage is TRBV7-9 and J usage is TRBJ1-5, with D uncertain. The CDR3 loop spans 17 amino acids. The germline V gene encodes CDR1 SEHNR and CDR2 FQNEAQ (reference sequence). Trimming left V 1 base short and J 0 bases short, with 13 bases between.

The chain couples TRBV28 to TRBJ2-3, with a weak D call TRBD2 (5 bases). V shed 6 bases and J shed 10 bases, with 14 bases lying between them. The CDR3 covers 12 residues. Germline CDR1 reads MDHEN; CDR2 reads SYDVKM. The CDR3 DNA sequence: TGTGCCAGCAGCTTGAGCGGAACTCCGCAGTATTTT. Protein: CASSLSGTPQYF.

The chain couples TRBV5-8 to TRBJ1-2, with a possible D match to TRBD1 (6 bases). This CDR3 comprises 12 residues. Trimming left V 10 bases short and J 2 bases short, with 12 bases between. CDR1 and CDR2 from the germline V gene are SGHTS and YDEGEE. CDR3 nucleotide sequence: TGTGCCTCGACAGGTTTCAACTATGGCTACACCTTC. It codes for CASTGFNYGYTF.

The count of this clone is one. The V call is TRBV19, the J call TRBJ2-6; the D is unclear. This CDR3 comprises 15 residues. CDR1 and CDR2 (germline): LNHDA, SQIVND (reference sequence). Trimming took 2 bases from V and 2 from J, leaving 7 bases between them. Here the CDR3 DNA reads TGTGCCAGTAGTATAACAAATGCTGGGGCCAACGTCCTGACTTTC. As protein: CASSITNAGANVLTF.

This clone was observed a handful of times. The CDR3 loop reads CASSSALYEQFF. In nucleotides, the CDR3 is TGTGCCAGCAGCTCCGCGCTCTATGAGCAGTTCTTC. The chain uses TRBV7-9 and TRBJ2-1; no clear D gene. The CDR3 is 12 amino acids. Germline V gene data show CDR1 as SEHNR and CDR2 as FQNEAQ (reference sequence). V lost 4 bases and J lost 8, with 9 bases in between.

V and J are TRBV5-6 and TRBJ1-1; D remains ambiguous. The CDR3 has 14 amino acids. V lost 0 bases to trimming and J lost 1 base, with 7 bases between them. Per the germline V gene, CDR1 is SGHDT and CDR2 is YYEEEE. CDR3 coding DNA: TGTGCCAGCAGCTTGGGACACCCGAACACTGAAGCTTTCTTT. It specifies CASSLGHPNTEAFF.

This clone is deemed medium-sized. The gene calls are TRBV19 and TRBJ2-1, with TRBD2 matching over 11 bases. After removal of 4 bases from V and 8 bases from J, the junction contained 7 bases not matched to a gene. Germline V gene sequence: CDR1 LNHDA, CDR2 SQIVND (reference sequence). The CDR3 is 15 amino acids. The CDR3: CASSKTSGSFDEQFF. Here the CDR3 DNA reads TGTGCCAGTAGTAAAACTAGCGGGAGTTTCGATGAGCAGTTCTTC. Full variable domain (missing parts from reference TRBV19 and TRBJ2-1): DGGITQSPKYLFRKEGQNVTLSCEQNLNHDAMYWYRQDPGQGLRLIYYSQIVNDFQKGDIAEGYSVSREKKESFPLTVTSAQKNPTAFYLCASSKTSGSFDEQFFGPGTRLTVL.

This clone is a singleton in its sample. The V and J genes are TRBV19 and TRBJ2-3; D might be TRBD1 (5 bases). Per the germline V gene, CDR1 is LNHDA and CDR2 is SQIVND (reference sequence). The CDR3 is 16 residues long. Trimming shortened V by 4 bases and J by 5 bases, and 19 bases separated the two germline ends. Here the CDR3 reads CASSKQDHPTRDTQYF. CDR3 bases: TGTGCCAGTAGTAAACAGGACCACCCCACCAGAGATACGCAGTATTTT. Supplemented by reference TRBV19 and TRBJ2-3, the full variable domain reads DGGITQSPKYLFRKEGQNVTLSCEQNLNHDAMYWYRQDPGQGLRLIYYSQIVNDFQKGDIAEGYSVSREKKESFPLTVTSAQKNPTAFYLCASSKQDHPTRDTQYFGPGTRLTVL.

The CDR3 spells CASSRTSGRAIDTGELFF. The DNA of the CDR3 is TGCGCCAGCAGTCGGACTAGCGGGAGGGCCATCGACACCGGGGAGCTGTTTTTT. V gene TRBV4-1 combines with J gene TRBJ2-2, with 15 bases aligning to TRBD2. Germline CDR1 and CDR2: MGHRA and YSYEKL. The CDR3 covers 18 residues. V dropped 6 bases and J dropped 3; count of bases not matched to a gene: 8.

This clone was recorded a few times. This chain links TRBV6-6 with TRBJ1-1; no clear D gene. With 0 bases removed from V and 3 bases from J, the gap between germline ends came to 11 bases. Germline lookup yields CDR1 MNHNY and CDR2 SVGAGI (reference sequence). The CDR3 covers 15 residues. The CDR3 DNA follows: TGTGCCAGCAGTTACTCTCCCGAGCGGGACACTGAAGCTTTCTTT. Its protein is CASSYSPERDTEAFF.

This sequence joins TRBV19 and TRBJ2-1; maybe TRBD1 (5 bases). Trimming pared 5 bases from V and 9 bases from J, leaving 11 bases between. The germline V gene encodes CDR1 LNHDA and CDR2 SQIVND (reference sequence). This CDR3 comprises 12 residues. The CDR3 spells CASSASGFEQFF. CDR3 nucleotides: TGTGCCAGTAGTGCATCAGGGTTTGAGCAGTTCTTC. The entire variable domain, with the rest obtained from reference TRBV19 and TRBJ2-1, is as follows: DGGITQSPKYLFRKEGQNVTLSCEQNLNHDAMYWYRQDPGQGLRLIYYSQIVNDFQKGDIAEGYSVSREKKESFPLTVTSAQKNPTAFYLCASSASGFEQFFGPGTRLTVL.

The V call is TRBV7-6, the J call TRBJ2-2; 10 bases are a match to TRBD1. The CDR3 sequence is 16 residues long. With V trimmed by 5 bases and J by 0 bases, 3 bases remained unmatched. CDR1 is SGHVS and CDR2 is FNYEAQ in the germline V gene. This CDR3 reads CASSRGQGANTGELFF. CDR3 DNA sequence: TGTGCCAGCAGCCGAGGACAGGGGGCGAACACCGGGGAGCTGTTTTTT.

V gene TRBV7-9 combines with J gene TRBJ2-5; 7 positions agree with TRBD2. The V gene's germline CDR1 is SEHNR and CDR2 FQNEAQ (reference sequence). V shed 5 bases and J 2 bases; nucleotides not matched to a gene: 2. The CDR3 consists of 13 residues. Here the CDR3 reads CASSGGGQETQYF. CDR3 DNA: TGTGCCAGCAGCGGGGGGGGTCAAGAGACCCAGTACTTC.

This clone has more than one count but fewer than ten. A far larger clone lies a single base away; this is likely a read error. The same CDR3 arises from other DNA sequences in this sample as well. This sequence joins TRBV9 and TRBJ2-7; 9 bases match TRBD1. This CDR3 contains 15 residues. Germline V gives CDR1 SGDLS, CDR2 YYNGEE. V lost 3 bases and J lost 2; bases outside the gene matches: 6. Here the CDR3 reads CASSGGQGVTYEQYF. The DNA for the CDR3 is TGTGCCAGCAGCGGGGGACAGGGTGTCACCTACGAGCAGTACTTC. The variable domain in full, completed from reference TRBV9 and TRBJ2-7, reads DSGVTQTPKHLITATGQRVTLRCSPRSGDLSVYWYQQSLDQGLQFLIQYYNGEERAKGNILERFSAQQFPDLHSELNLSSLELGDSALYFCASSGGQGVTYEQYFGPGTRLTVT.

V and J are TRBV9 and TRBJ2-2; 9 nucleotides match TRBD2. CDR1 is SGDLS, CDR2 YYNGEE, per germline. The ends lost 0 bases at V and 3 bases at J; junction bases unmatched: 3. CDR3 size: 16 residues. In DNA form, the CDR3 reads TGTGCCAGCAGCGTAGGGCGGGGGGGCCACACCGGGGAGCTGTTTTTT. It translates to CASSVGRGGHTGELFF.

This chain joins TRBV5-6 and TRBJ2-7, with D tentatively TRBD1 (5 bases). V shed 0 bases and J shed 1 base, with 11 bases lying between them. Germline CDR1 SGHDT, CDR2 YYEEEE. This CDR3 has 15 residues. CDR3 residues: CASSLDRPISYEQYF. As DNA, the CDR3 is TGTGCCAGCAGCTTGGACAGGCCCATTTCCTACGAGCAGTACTTC.

This chain joins TRBV29-1 and TRBJ2-2; D might be TRBD2 (5 bases). V was clipped by 1 base and J by 5 bases, with 11 bases between them. The CDR3 sequence is 14 residues long. CDR1 is SQVTM and CDR2 is ANQGSEA in the germline V gene. CDR3 bases: TGCAGCGTTGAAGGTGGGAGTGGAACCGGGGAGCTGTTTTTT. Residues: CSVEGGSGTGELFF.